The entry below describes one TCR beta chain. This sample stems from a study of blood T cell repertoires in COVID-19. In the study overall: Researchers got acute and convalescent COVID-19 samples from the United States, Italy and Spain. T cells, B-cell-depleted T cells, or PBMCs supplied cDNA or gDNA.

Germline V gene sequence: CDR1 SGHDN, CDR2 FVKESK. With 4 bases removed from V and 2 bases from J, the gap between germline ends came to 8 bases. There are 13 residues in the CDR3. Original analysis: For nucleated cells, counts were estimated from reference gene primer amplification. Profiling relied on immunoSEQ multiplex PCR, and the TCRdb table lists in-frame clones only, not all of them. V and J calls and clone size come straight from that table; D and trimming were deduced from the DNA. The sample contains 100,000 or so clones, roughly 87% of which appear only once. The clonotype originates from a man under 40 in a cohort sampled during active COVID-19. V and J are TRBV14 and TRBJ1-1; D is uncertain. The sequenced sample consisted of peripheral blood. In DNA form, the CDR3 reads TGTGCCAGCAGCCGAGATCTAAACACTGAAGCTTTCTTT. The encoded protein is CASSRDLNTEAFF.